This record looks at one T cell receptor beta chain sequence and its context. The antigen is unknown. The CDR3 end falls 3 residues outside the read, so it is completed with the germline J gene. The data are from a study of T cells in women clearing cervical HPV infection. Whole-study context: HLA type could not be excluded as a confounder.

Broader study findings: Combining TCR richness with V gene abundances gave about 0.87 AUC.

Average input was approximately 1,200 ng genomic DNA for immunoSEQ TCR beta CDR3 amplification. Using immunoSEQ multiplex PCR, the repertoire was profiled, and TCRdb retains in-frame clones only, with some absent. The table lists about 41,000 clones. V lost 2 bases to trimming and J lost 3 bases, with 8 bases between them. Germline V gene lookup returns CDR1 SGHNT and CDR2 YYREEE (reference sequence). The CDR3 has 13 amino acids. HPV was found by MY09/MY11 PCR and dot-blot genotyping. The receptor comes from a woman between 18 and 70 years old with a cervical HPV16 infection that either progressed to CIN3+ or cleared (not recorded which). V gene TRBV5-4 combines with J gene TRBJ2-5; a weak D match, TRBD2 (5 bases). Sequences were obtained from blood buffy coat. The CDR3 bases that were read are TGTGCCAGCAGCTTCTCCGGGGAAGAGACC. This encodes CASSFSGEET. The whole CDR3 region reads CASSFSGEETQYF.